This is a list of T cell receptor beta chains from one sample in a study of blood T cell repertoires in COVID-19. Measured with immunoSEQ multiplex PCR; TCRdb has only the in-frame clones, and not every one. This sample yields under 60,000 clones, of which 65% to 90% are seen a single time; 7.3% belongs to the top ten. The sample was peripheral blood. These TCRs come from a middle-aged man with acute or convalescent COVID-19. Both conserved end residues are part of each CDR3. The order of the fields is clone size, D gene, J gene, V gene, CDR3 protein, CDR3 DNA. The D gene is left open where the match is weak. Rows give clone size only sometimes, using once, few, many, or a class for an expanded clone.

>-|TRBD1|TRBJ2-3|TRBV19
CASSVNRGRSDTQYF
TGTGCCAGTAGTGTTAACAGGGGGCGTTCAGATACGCAGTATTTT
>-|-|TRBJ1-2|TRBV24-1
CATSDSLHYGYTF
TGTGCCACCAGTGACTCTCTACACTATGGCTACACCTTC
>-|TRBD2|TRBJ2-2|TRBV9
CASSVRSGATGELFF
TGTGCCAGCAGCGTAAGGAGCGGGGCCACCGGGGAGCTGTTTTTT
>-|-|TRBJ1-6|TRBV30
CAYQTGYNSPLHF
TGTGCCTATCAGACGGGTTATAATTCACCCCTCCACTTT
>-|-|TRBJ1-5|TRBV2
CASTRKQNQPQHF
TGTGCCAGCACGCGGAAGCAGAATCAGCCCCAGCATTTT
>-|-|TRBJ1-2|TRBV6-1
CASSEPTRYGYTF
TGTGCCAGCAGTGAACCCACTAGATATGGCTACACCTTC
>once|-|TRBJ2-1|TRBV3-1/TRBV3-2
CASSQDNSYNEQFF
TGTGCCAGCAGCCAAGACAACTCCTACAATGAGCAGTTCTTC
>-|-|TRBJ2-5|TRBV6-5
CASRRTVQETQYF
TGTGCCAGCAGACGGACAGTCCAAGAGACCCAGTACTTC
>-|TRBD2|TRBJ2-3|TRBV30
CAWSFSGGAPDTQYF
TGTGCCTGGAGTTTTAGCGGGGGGGCCCCAGATACGCAGTATTTT
>-|-|TRBJ2-3|TRBV4-2
CASSQDGASTDTQYF
TGTGCCAGCAGCCAAGATGGGGCTAGCACAGATACGCAGTATTTT
>-|-|TRBJ2-7|TRBV11-2
CASSLDPGLSEQYF
TGTGCCAGCAGCTTAGATCCAGGACTAAGCGAGCAGTACTTC
>-|-|TRBJ2-3|TRBV9
CASSVEGGANTQYF
TGTGCCAGCAGCGTAGAAGGGGGAGCAAATACGCAGTATTTT
>-|-|TRBJ2-2|TRBV21-1
CASSKEVEAGYNGELFF
TGTGCCAGCAGCAAAGAGGTAGAGGCAGGGTATAACGGGGAGCTGTTTTTT
>once|TRBD2|TRBJ2-3|TRBV4-2
CASSQEEFAGGGTDTQYF
TGTGCCAGCAGCCAAGAAGAATTTGCGGGGGGCGGCACAGATACGCAGTATTTT
>once|-|TRBJ1-5|TRBV28
CASSYRFVDQPQHF
TGTGCCAGCAGCTACCGGTTCGTTGATCAGCCCCAGCATTTT
>-|TRBD2|TRBJ2-1|TRBV6-2/TRBV6-3
CASSYWAGGAYNEQFF
TGTGCCAGCAGTTACTGGGCGGGGGGCGCCTACAATGAGCAGTTCTTC
>-|TRBD1|TRBJ1-2|TRBV9
CASSVGTGIYGYTF
TGTGCCAGCAGCGTAGGGACAGGGATCTATGGCTACACCTTC
>few|-|TRBJ1-5|TRBV2
CASSEYLSRAPGAPQHF
TGTGCCAGCAGTGAATATTTGAGTAGAGCCCCGGGAGCGCCCCAGCATTTT
>-|-|TRBJ2-2|TRBV15
CATPVVREYTGELFF
TGTGCCACCCCGGTCGTCCGAGAGTACACCGGGGAGCTGTTTTTT
>-|-|TRBJ1-6|TRBV6-6
CASRSSRNYNSPLHF
TGTGCCAGCAGATCCTCGAGAAACTATAATTCACCCCTCCACTTT
>-|-|TRBJ1-4|TRBV7-2
CASSSRLGEKLFF
TGTGCCAGCAGCTCACGACTCGGAGAAAAACTGTTTTTT
>-|TRBD1|TRBJ2-3|TRBV9
CASSVATGQGVTDTQYF
TGTGCCAGCAGCGTAGCTACCGGACAGGGGGTAACAGATACGCAGTATTTT